A selection of T cell receptor beta chains follows, all from one sample in a study of T cells in narcolepsy. Data came from immunoSEQ multiplex PCR; TCRdb stores just in-frame clones and leaves some out. The table records around 30,000 clones, around 77% of them present only once. Sequenced material: memory (CD45RA-) CD4+ T cells from blood. These receptors all come from a human donor in good health. Both conserved end residues are part of each CDR3. The D gene is left open where the match is weak. Expanded clones get a size class; other rows say once, few or many, or leave the size out.

D gene: NA
V gene: TRBV4-1
CDR3 length: 13
J gene: TRBJ1-4
clone size: NA
CDR3 protein: CASSQGAGEKLFF
CDR3 DNA: TGCGCCAGCAGCCAAGGTGCGGGGGAAAAACTGTTTTTT

D gene: NA
V gene: TRBV11-2
CDR3 length: 17
J gene: TRBJ2-7
clone size: NA
CDR3 protein: CASSLDMGKANSYEQYF
CDR3 DNA: TGTGCCAGCAGCTTAGATATGGGGAAGGCCAACTCCTACGAGCAGTACTTC

D gene: NA
V gene: TRBV5-4
CDR3 length: 12
J gene: TRBJ2-1
clone size: once
CDR3 protein: CASSDPGRPGFF
CDR3 DNA: TGTGCCAGCAGCGATCCGGGACGCCCGGGGTTCTTC

D gene: NA
V gene: TRBV30
CDR3 length: 10
J gene: TRBJ1-1
clone size: NA
CDR3 protein: CAWGTFTAFF
CDR3 DNA: TGTGCCTGGGGGACCTTTACGGCTTTCTTT

D gene: NA
V gene: TRBV7-9
CDR3 length: 14
J gene: TRBJ1-1
clone size: NA
CDR3 protein: CASSLSQVAPEAFF
CDR3 DNA: TGTGCCAGCAGCTTATCCCAGGTGGCCCCTGAAGCTTTCTTT

D gene: NA
V gene: TRBV30
CDR3 length: 14
J gene: TRBJ2-5
clone size: few
CDR3 protein: CAWSVGRGQETQYF
CDR3 DNA: TGTGCCTGGAGTGTAGGCAGGGGACAAGAGACCCAGTACTTC

D gene: TRBD1
V gene: TRBV5-8
CDR3 length: 13
J gene: TRBJ1-1
clone size: NA
CDR3 protein: CASSTGTAFEAFF
CDR3 DNA: TGTGCCAGCAGCACAGGGACAGCCTTTGAAGCTTTCTTT

D gene: NA
V gene: TRBV19
CDR3 length: 11
J gene: TRBJ2-7
clone size: NA
CDR3 protein: CASSIMGEQYF
CDR3 DNA: TGTGCCAGTAGTATCATGGGCGAGCAGTACTTC

D gene: TRBD1
V gene: TRBV7-2
CDR3 length: 15
J gene: TRBJ1-1
clone size: NA
CDR3 protein: CASRPGQGAYTEAFF
CDR3 DNA: TGTGCCAGCAGACCCGGACAGGGGGCCTACACTGAAGCTTTCTTT

D gene: NA
V gene: TRBV15
CDR3 length: 11
J gene: TRBJ1-1
clone size: NA
CDR3 protein: CATSRDGLAFF
CDR3 DNA: TGTGCCACCAGCAGAGATGGTCTGGCTTTCTTT

D gene: TRBD2
V gene: TRBV25-1
CDR3 length: 16
J gene: TRBJ2-3
clone size: NA
CDR3 protein: CASSDPGRALTDTQYF
CDR3 DNA: TGTGCCAGCAGTGACCCCGGGAGGGCCCTCACAGATACGCAGTATTTT

D gene: NA
V gene: TRBV25-1
CDR3 length: 15
J gene: TRBJ2-7
clone size: once
CDR3 protein: CASSDLTGGKGEQYF
CDR3 DNA: TGTGCCAGCAGTGATCTTACCGGGGGCAAGGGCGAGCAGTACTTC

D gene: NA
V gene: TRBV30
CDR3 length: 12
J gene: TRBJ2-7
clone size: NA
CDR3 protein: CAVRDNRDEQYF
CDR3 DNA: TGTGCCGTCCGGGACAACCGCGACGAGCAGTACTTC

D gene: TRBD2
V gene: TRBV6-5
CDR3 length: 14
J gene: TRBJ2-5
clone size: NA
CDR3 protein: CATRGGPGEETQYF
CDR3 DNA: TGTGCCACCCGGGGGGGCCCAGGGGAAGAGACCCAGTACTTC

D gene: NA
V gene: TRBV27
CDR3 length: 14
J gene: TRBJ2-7
clone size: NA
CDR3 protein: CASSLAGTQYEQYF
CDR3 DNA: TGTGCCAGCAGTTTAGCCGGGACACAATACGAGCAGTACTTC

D gene: TRBD1
V gene: TRBV11-2
CDR3 length: 15
J gene: TRBJ2-3
clone size: once
CDR3 protein: CASSLGTGLTDTQYF
CDR3 DNA: TGTGCCAGCAGCTTAGGGACAGGGCTCACAGATACGCAGTATTTT

D gene: NA
V gene: TRBV29-1
CDR3 length: 10
J gene: TRBJ1-1
clone size: NA
CDR3 protein: CSGSSTEAFF
CDR3 DNA: TGCAGCGGCTCCAGCACTGAAGCTTTCTTT

D gene: TRBD2
V gene: TRBV11-3
CDR3 length: 17
J gene: TRBJ2-5
clone size: once
CDR3 protein: CASSPGGRAGNQETQYF
CDR3 DNA: TGTGCCAGCAGCCCAGGTGGGCGAGCGGGGAACCAAGAGACCCAGTACTTC

D gene: NA
V gene: TRBV2
CDR3 length: 14
J gene: TRBJ1-6
clone size: NA
CDR3 protein: CASKMDGDNSPLHF
CDR3 DNA: TGTGCCAGCAAGATGGACGGAGATAATTCACCCCTCCACTTT

D gene: NA
V gene: TRBV6-6
CDR3 length: 13
J gene: TRBJ2-7
clone size: NA
CDR3 protein: CASSYWGVGEQYF
CDR3 DNA: TGTGCCAGCAGTTACTGGGGGGTCGGCGAGCAGTACTTC

D gene: NA
V gene: TRBV29-1
CDR3 length: 10
J gene: TRBJ2-7
clone size: NA
CDR3 protein: CSVGGKEQYF
CDR3 DNA: TGCAGCGTGGGTGGGAAGGAGCAGTACTTC

D gene: NA
V gene: TRBV9
CDR3 length: 16
J gene: TRBJ2-1
clone size: NA
CDR3 protein: CASSAGPGHLYNEQFF
CDR3 DNA: TGTGCCAGCAGCGCAGGACCGGGACACCTCTACAATGAGCAGTTCTTC